A single sample gave rise to the 22 T cell receptor beta chains below, sequenced in a study of beta chain features in type 1 diabetes. Of the isolated RNA, all was reverse transcribed, and so the sequenced material was expressed TCRB transcripts. The method was immunoSEQ multiplex PCR; TCRdb's version includes in-frame clones alone and lacks a portion of them. The sample has about 400,000 clones, approximately 12% seen once. The sample consisted of naive CD4+ T cells from blood. The receptors originated from a man younger than 35 in good health.

With respect to this clone: The same CDR3 arises from other DNA sequences in this sample as well. The chain joins TRBV18 to TRBJ1-1; no reliable D call. Between the trimmed V and J ends, which lost 3 bases and 1 base, there was a span of 6 bases. The CDR3 runs 13 residues. Per the germline V gene, CDR1 is KGHSH and CDR2 is LQKENI. The chain's CDR3 is CASSPTENTEAFF. The CDR3, as DNA: TGTGCCAGCTCACCCACTGAGAACACTGAAGCTTTCTTT.

This clone has only a few counts. The chain links TRBV18 to TRBJ2-7; 10 nucleotides line up with TRBD1. Germline CDR1 reads KGHSH; CDR2 reads LQKENI. The V and J ends lost 5 bases and 1 base, in that order; junction bases with no gene match: 11. This CDR3 is 17 amino acids long. CDR3 loop: CASSTAYRDRGSYEQYF. The CDR3 DNA reads as TGTGCCAGCTCAACAGCTTACCGGGACAGGGGATCCTACGAGCAGTACTTC.

This clone was counted only a few times. The gene calls are TRBV18 and TRBJ2-2, with a possible D match to TRBD1 (6 bases). Trimming removed 6 bases at V and 1 base at J, with 15 bases between. Germline lookup yields CDR1 KGHSH and CDR2 LQKENI. The CDR3 is made up of 16 amino acids. This CDR3 is CASSKTTGQNTGELFF. The CDR3 nucleotides read TGTGCCAGCTCTAAGACGACAGGACAGAACACCGGGGAGCTGTTTTTT.

The chain joins TRBV18 to TRBJ1-3; D gene uncertain. This CDR3 comprises 16 residues. Trimming removed 3 bases at V and 0 bases at J, with 12 bases between. CDR1 and CDR2 from the germline V gene are KGHSH and LQKENI. The CDR3, as DNA: TGTGCCAGCTCACCCTTCGACACGAGCTCTGGAAACACCATATATTTT. Amino acids: CASSPFDTSSGNTIYF.

The V call is TRBV30, the J call TRBJ1-1; 7 nucleotides agree with TRBD1. Germline values: CDR1 GTSNPN, CDR2 SVGIG (reference sequence). This CDR3 spans 12 amino acids. V lost 1 base and J lost 8; bases outside the gene matches: 4. CDR3 residues: CAWSARDREAFF. The CDR3 DNA reads TGTGCCTGGAGTGCCCGGGACAGAGAAGCTTTCTTT.

The table lists this clone with a few counts. The V call is TRBV25-1, the J call TRBJ1-5, with D tentatively TRBD1 (5 bases). CDR1 and CDR2 from the germline V gene are MGHDK and SYGVNS. The CDR3 contains 15 residues. The germline V and J ends were trimmed by 2 bases and 5 bases, with 13 bases remaining between them. The CDR3 DNA reads TGTGCCAGCAGTGAAAATTGGGGGAGGGATCAGCCCCAGCATTTT. Its translation: CASSENWGRDQPQHF. The complete variable domain, with remaining parts taken from reference TRBV25-1 and TRBJ1-5, reads EADIYQTPRYLVIGTGKKITLECSQTMGHDKMYWYQQDPGMELHLIHYSYGVNSTEKGDLSSESTVSRIRTEHFPLTLESARPSHTSQYLCASSENWGRDQPQHFGDGTRLSIL.

This chain uses TRBV7-2 with TRBJ2-3; maybe TRBD1 (6 bases). The V end lost 5 bases, the J end lost 1 base, and 16 bases lay between the germline ends. The germline V gene encodes CDR1 SGHTA and CDR2 FQGNSA. This CDR3 spans 16 amino acids. The CDR3 nucleotides read TGTGCCAGCAGCAATCAAGCCAGGGGAGGCACAGATACGCAGTATTTT. This codes for CASSNQARGGTDTQYF.

This clone was picked up a small number of times. This chain connects TRBV6-5 to TRBJ2-2, with 7 bases aligning to TRBD1. The germline gives CDR1 MNHEY, CDR2 SVGAGI. The length of the CDR3 is 15 residues. Trimming took 5 bases from V and 2 from J; bases not matched to a gene: 5. The CDR3 reads CASSRQGENTGELFF. The CDR3 coding sequence is TGTGCCAGCAGTCGACAGGGAGAAAACACCGGGGAGCTGTTTTTT.

The chain couples TRBV6-5 to TRBJ2-1; D might be TRBD2 (5 bases). V was clipped by 8 bases and J by 7 bases, with 12 bases between them. Germline V lookup: CDR1 MNHEY, CDR2 SVGAGI. This CDR3 has 12 amino acids. The CDR3 region is CASGPGWNEQFF. The CDR3 DNA follows: TGTGCCAGCGGTCCGGGGTGGAATGAGCAGTTCTTC.

This clone has only a few counts. The DNA for the CDR3 is TGTGCCAGCTCAATGGCCCCCCGGGGGGAAGATACGCAGTATTTT. Amino acid sequence: CASSMAPRGEDTQYF. The chain is built from TRBV18 and TRBJ2-3, with 7 bases identical to TRBD2. The germline CDR1 and CDR2 sequences are KGHSH and LQKENI. The CDR3 has 15 amino acids. The V gene end was trimmed by 5 bases and the J gene end by 5 bases; junction bases not matched to a gene: 10.

The rearrangement links TRBV5-1 to TRBJ1-1; 9 bases agree with TRBD1. The CDR3 runs 15 residues. Trimming took 5 bases from V and 1 from J; bases not matched to a gene: 6. Looked up from germline, CDR1 is SGHRS and CDR2 is YFSETQ. Here the CDR3 reads CASSSQGAENTEAFF. DNA of the CDR3: TGCGCCAGCAGTTCACAGGGGGCAGAGAACACTGAAGCTTTCTTT.

There are a few counts of this clone. The chain employs TRBV7-9 and TRBJ1-5; a possible D gene is TRBD1 (6 bases). The CDR3 extends over 15 amino acids. Germline values: CDR1 SEHNR, CDR2 FQNEAQ (reference sequence). V dropped 5 bases and J dropped 3 bases, with 14 bases sitting between them. CDR3 coding DNA: TGTGCCAGCAGCCCTGAGACAGGCTACAATCAGCCCCAGCATTTT. This encodes CASSPETGYNQPQHF.

This chain joins TRBV5-6 and TRBJ2-3; D call uncertain. V lost 0 bases, J lost 6 bases, and 8 bases lay in between. Germline assignment: CDR1 SGHDT and CDR2 YYEEEE. CDR3 length: 13 residues. CDR3 DNA: TGTGCCAGCAGCTTGGCGGGTTTGGATACGCAGTATTTT. Translating gives CASSLAGLDTQYF. Drawing the rest from reference TRBV5-6 and TRBJ2-3, the complete variable domain is DAGVTQSPTHLIKTRGQQVTLRCSPKSGHDTVSWYQQALGQGPQFIFQYYEEEERQRGNFPDRFSGHQFPNYSSELNVNALLLGDSALYLCASSLAGLDTQYFGPGTRLTVL.

The rearrangement uses TRBV30 and TRBJ2-1; 8 bases map to TRBD1. Germline values: CDR1 GTSNPN, CDR2 SVGIG (reference sequence). With 4 bases clipped from V and 7 bases from J, the junction kept 6 bases outside the gene matches. This CDR3 is built from 13 residues. The CDR3 region is CAWNGQGENEQFF. The CDR3 DNA reads TGTGCCTGGAATGGACAGGGAGAGAATGAGCAGTTCTTC.

The rearrangement uses TRBV27 and TRBJ2-7; TRBD1 agrees at 7 bases. Germline loops: CDR1 MNHEY, CDR2 SMNVEV (reference sequence). V was clipped by 5 bases and J by 0 bases; unmatched bases: 4. The CDR3 runs 14 residues. Here the CDR3 reads CASSLYRGSYEQYF. CDR3 sequence (DNA): TGTGCCAGCAGTCTATACAGGGGCTCCTACGAGCAGTACTTC.

This clone has more than one count but fewer than ten. This chain links TRBV5-4 with TRBJ2-1, with 8 bases identical to TRBD2. Germline values: CDR1 SGHNT, CDR2 YYREEE (reference sequence). V dropped 4 bases and J dropped 8; count of bases not matched to a gene: 11. The CDR3 extends over 15 amino acids. The CDR3 reads CASSRTSSSSDEQFF. The CDR3 nucleotides read TGTGCCAGCAGCCGGACTAGCAGTAGTAGTGATGAGCAGTTCTTC.

The chain combines TRBV7-8 with TRBJ1-2; the match to TRBD1 covers 7 bases. CDR3 length: 13 amino acids. V was pared by 5 bases and J by 7 bases, with 7 bases of the junction left unmatched. From germline, CDR1 is SGHVS and CDR2 FQNEAQ. The CDR3 sequence is CASSPDRAGGYTF. CDR3 DNA: TGTGCCAGCAGCCCTGACAGGGCGGGTGGCTACACCTTC. Together with reference TRBV7-8 and TRBJ1-2, the CDR3 gives the full variable domain: GAGVSQSPRYKVAKRGQDVALRCDPISGHVSLFWYQQALGQGPEFLTYFQNEAQLDKSGLPSDRFFAERPEGSVSTLKIQRTQQEDSAVYLCASSPDRAGGYTFGSGTRLTVV.

This clone was seen a handful of times. The V call is TRBV19, the J call TRBJ2-2; no clear D. V lost 6 bases, J lost 1 base, and 3 bases lay in between. The CDR3 extends over 12 amino acids. Germline V CDR1 and CDR2: LNHDA, SQIVND (reference sequence). The CDR3: CASSGNTGELFF. The CDR3 DNA follows: TGTGCCAGTAGCGGGAACACCGGGGAGCTGTTTTTT.

The chain couples TRBV4-2 to TRBJ2-1, with 8 bases fitting TRBD1. Losses at the gene ends were 0 bases for V and 0 bases for J; bases not matched to a gene: 4. The CDR3 covers 17 residues. Germline values: CDR1 LGHNA, CDR2 YNFKEQ. This CDR3 reads CASSQEMQGASYNEQFF. DNA of the CDR3: TGTGCCAGCAGCCAAGAAATGCAGGGGGCCTCCTACAATGAGCAGTTCTTC.

The chain has TRBV7-2 and TRBJ2-7, with 8 positions matching TRBD2. The J segment lost 0 bases and the V segment lost 1 base, leaving 8 bases of the junction unmatched. Germline CDR1 and CDR2: SGHTA and FQGNSA. The CDR3 has 17 residues. CDR3 bases: TGTGCCAGCAGCTTAGGGTTGGGAGCGGGGGTCTCCTACGAGCAGTACTTC. This sequence encodes CASSLGLGAGVSYEQYF.

The chain recombines TRBV11-1 with TRBJ2-7; 9 positions match TRBD2. The germline CDR1 and CDR2 sequences are SGHAT and FQDESV (reference sequence). The CDR3 covers 15 residues. Unmatched junction bases numbered 3, after V lost 0 bases and J lost 3 bases. As DNA, the CDR3 is TGTGCCAGCAGCTTAGCTGCTAGCGGGATCTACGAGCAGTACTTC. It specifies CASSLAASGIYEQYF.

This chain joins TRBV4-1 and TRBJ2-7, with 11 bases matching TRBD2. This CDR3 contains 15 residues. Germline CDR1 and CDR2: MGHRA and YSYEKL. V shed 3 bases and J 4 bases; nucleotides not matched to a gene: 5. DNA for the CDR3: TGCGCCAGCAGCCAGCCGACTAGCGGGAAATACGAGCAGTACTTC. Its translation: CASSQPTSGKYEQYF.